A single sample gave rise to the 28 T cell receptor beta chains below, sequenced in a study of neurological immune-mediated disorders. TCRdb re-called the 5' RACE reads through MiXCR, storing one row per CDR3 protein. Of under 40,000 distinct CDR3 sequences listed, less than 8.5% are singletons. Source material: PBMCs. The receptor set was obtained from a middle-aged woman in good health.

This clonotype came up many times. This sequence joins TRBV6-5 and TRBJ2-2, with 10 bases matching TRBD2. CDR1 and CDR2 from the germline V gene are MNHEY and SVGAGI. Trimming cost V 8 bases and J 4 bases; bases outside gene matches: 7. This CDR3 comprises 15 residues. The CDR3 nucleotides are TGTGCCAGCGGGAAGCGGGAGGGCCGCACCGGGGAGCTGTTTTTT. Amino acids: CASGKREGRTGELFF.

This clonotype was seen ten or more times. The chain carries TRBV5-1 and TRBJ2-1; D may be TRBD1 (6 bases). CDR1 SGHRS and CDR2 YFSETQ come from the germline V gene. The CDR3 is made up of 14 amino acids. V was shortened by 3 bases and J by 15 bases, with 22 bases between the two germline ends. In nucleotides, the CDR3 is TGCGCCAGCAGCTCACCTCCCGGACAGCCCACCTGGTTCTTC. This encodes CASSSPPGQPTWFF. Based on the CDR3 plus reference TRBV5-1 and TRBJ2-1, the full variable domain is KAGVTQTPRYLIKTRGQQVTLSCSPISGHRSVSWYQQTPGQGLQFLFEYFSETQRNKGNFPGRFSGRQFSNSRSEMNVSTLELGDSALYLCASSSPPGQPTWFFGPGTRLTVL.

This clonotype was observed at least ten times. The chain combines TRBV5-5 with TRBJ2-7; 7 bases agree with TRBD2. The CDR3 covers 15 residues. Germline CDR1 SGHKS, CDR2 YYEKEE (reference sequence). With V trimmed by 5 bases and J by 2 bases, 10 bases remained unmatched. For the CDR3, the DNA is TGTGCCAGCAGTAGTACCCCGGGAGGTACCTACGAGCAGTACTTC. Its protein is CASSSTPGGTYEQYF.

To note about this clonotype: A single base separates this from a much larger clone, so it may be a read error. J is TRBJ2-1 and V is TRBV7-6, with D possibly being TRBD1 (6 bases). The CDR3 covers 15 residues. The germline V gene encodes CDR1 SGHVS and CDR2 FNYEAQ. Trimming stripped 5 bases from V and 6 bases from J, with 17 bases between. CDR3 nucleotides: TGTGCCAGCAGCCCGGGACATGGCGTGGGCAATGAGCAGTTCTTC. Translated: CASSPGHGVGNEQFF.

This clonotype was seen ten or more times. CDR3 sequence: CSVESGSSYEQYF. Here the CDR3 DNA reads TGCAGCGTTGAAAGCGGGAGCTCCTACGAGCAGTACTTC. This chain joins TRBV29-1 and TRBJ2-7; 8 bases are shared with TRBD2. Germline lookup yields CDR1 SQVTM and CDR2 ANQGSEA. This CDR3 has 13 amino acids. V dropped 2 bases and J dropped 0; count of bases not matched to a gene: 0.

This clonotype was counted ten times or more. At one end, the junction sequence differs from germline, possibly due to a read error. The chain is built from TRBV6-2 or TRBV6-3 and TRBJ2-1, with D perhaps TRBD1 (6 bases). The CDR3 has 14 amino acids. Germline V lookup: CDR1 MNHEY, CDR2 SVGEGT. The CDR3 region has the DNA TGTGCCAGCAGTTACGAGGGTGAAGTGGGGGCAAAAAACTTC. This sequence encodes CASSYEGEVGAKNF.

At least ten counts were recorded for this clonotype. This sequence joins TRBV6-5 and TRBJ1-2; 12 bases fit TRBD1. Per the germline V gene, CDR1 is MNHEY and CDR2 is SVGAGI. The CDR3 consists of 15 residues. V shed 5 bases, J shed 4 bases, and the junction held 5 bases outside the gene matches. This CDR3 reads CASSERDRGPYGYTF. The CDR3 DNA sequence: TGTGCCAGCAGTGAAAGGGACAGGGGGCCCTATGGCTACACCTTC.

This sequence joins TRBV12-3 or TRBV12-4 and TRBJ1-1; 9 bases map to TRBD1. CDR3 length equals 15 residues. The trim removed 7 bases at V and 2 bases at J, leaving 8 bases unmatched. The CDR3 sequence: CASTLPGQGNTEAFF. CDR3 sequence (DNA): TGTGCCAGCACCCTCCCGGGACAGGGTAACACTGAAGCTTTCTTT.

This clonotype was counted many times. The rearrangement links TRBV10-3 to TRBJ2-2; D perhaps matches TRBD1 (6 bases). The V end lost 8 bases, the J end lost 3 bases, and 13 bases lay between the germline ends. Per germline, CDR1 ENHRY and CDR2 SYGVKD. CDR3 length: 14 amino acids. The CDR3 spells CAIGQQLYTGELFF. The CDR3 DNA follows: TGTGCCATCGGACAGCAGCTTTACACCGGGGAGCTGTTTTTT.

The sample holds many counts of this clonotype. The chain carries TRBV5-1 and TRBJ2-5; D could derive from TRBD1 or TRBD2 (6 bases each). Trimming removed 5 bases at V and 1 base at J, with 12 bases between. The CDR3 is 14 residues long. Looked up from germline, CDR1 is SGHRS and CDR2 is YFSETQ. The CDR3 here is CASRSGATQETQYF. CDR3 DNA sequence: TGCGCCAGCAGGTCGGGGGCCACCCAAGAGACCCAGTACTTC. Filled out from reference TRBV5-1 and TRBJ2-5, the complete variable domain reads KAGVTQTPRYLIKTRGQQVTLSCSPISGHRSVSWYQQTPGQGLQFLFEYFSETQRNKGNFPGRFSGRQFSNSRSEMNVSTLELGDSALYLCASRSGATQETQYFGPGTRLLVL.

In its sample, this clonotype was seen many times. The CDR3 region has the DNA TGTGCCAGCAGCTTAGCCTTAGTGATCCGCACAGATACGCAGTATTTT. Translating gives CASSLALVIRTDTQYF. The chain joins TRBV7-8 to TRBJ2-3; no reliable D call. V was cut by 0 bases and J by 1 base, with 11 bases left in between. In germline, CDR1 is SGHVS, CDR2 FQNEAQ. The CDR3 runs to 16 residues.

This clonotype was picked up many times. This could be a read error, since a much larger clone is one nucleotide away. The rearrangement uses TRBV10-3 and TRBJ1-2, with 7 bases that match TRBD1. Germline CDR1 and CDR2: ENHRY and SYGVKD. CDR3 length: 14 residues. The CDR3 nucleotides read TGTGTCATCAGTGGGGACGACAGGGCCTATGGCTACACCTTC. Amino acids: CVISGDDRAYGYTF.

This clonotype is medium-sized (0.01 to 0.1%) by share. The genes are TRBV18 and TRBJ1-4, with D hard to call. V was clipped by 3 bases and J by 7 bases, with 6 bases between them. Germline V CDR1 and CDR2: KGHSH, LQKENI. The CDR3 runs to 12 residues. The CDR3 DNA sequence: TGTGCCAGCTCACCGTGGGGTGAAAAACTGTTTTTT. Translation: CASSPWGEKLFF.

Many counts were recorded for this clonotype. The gene calls are TRBV11-1 and TRBJ2-1, with 10 bases that match TRBD2. This CDR3 spans 17 amino acids. Germline assignment: CDR1 SGHAT and CDR2 FQDESV (reference sequence). V shed 0 bases, J shed 9 bases, and the junction held 11 bases outside the gene matches. Written as DNA, the CDR3 is TGTGCCAGCAGCTTAGCGCGAGCGGGAGGGCTTGTAGGTGAGCAGTTCTTC. It codes for CASSLARAGGLVGEQFF.

This clonotype was seen many times. This chain uses TRBV29-1 with TRBJ1-1; D gene uncertain. Looked up from germline, CDR1 is SQVTM and CDR2 is ANQGSEA. Trimming shortened V by 3 bases and J by 6 bases, and 20 bases separated the two germline ends. This CDR3 is 15 amino acids long. The DNA of the CDR3 is TGCAGCGTTGAGGTTAGGACGGCTCTCCGACCTGAAGCTTTCTTT. Its protein is CSVEVRTALRPEAFF.

This clonotype was counted at least ten times. This chain uses TRBV27 with TRBJ2-1; weak D call: TRBD2 (5 bases). Per the germline V gene, CDR1 is MNHEY and CDR2 is SMNVEV (reference sequence). The CDR3 extends over 13 amino acids. Trimming cost V 2 bases and J 3 bases, with 5 bases left between them. CDR3 DNA: TGTGCCAGCAGTTTAGGGAGCTACAATGAGCAGTTCTTC. Its protein product is CASSLGSYNEQFF.

The table lists this clonotype with many counts. The V gene is TRBV28, the J gene TRBJ2-1; possibly TRBD2 for D (7 bases). Trimming cost V 7 bases and J 4 bases, with 14 bases left between them. This CDR3 region has 14 residues. The V gene's germline CDR1 is MDHEN and CDR2 SYDVKM. CDR3: CASKGGGAYNEQFF. In nucleotides, the CDR3 is TGTGCCAGCAAAGGGGGGGGGGCATACAATGAGCAGTTCTTC.

Relative to its sample, this clonotype is medium-sized. J is TRBJ2-3 and V is TRBV3-1; 8 nucleotides agree with TRBD1. This CDR3 comprises 16 residues. With 3 bases clipped from V and 4 bases from J, the junction kept 9 bases outside the gene matches. Germline values: CDR1 LGHDT, CDR2 YNNKEL (reference sequence). In DNA form, the CDR3 reads TGTGCCAGCAGCCAGGGGAGGACAGGGAGCCCAGATACGCAGTATTTT. This codes for CASSQGRTGSPDTQYF.

This clonotype occurred many times. The chain carries TRBV12-3 or TRBV12-4 and TRBJ1-4; 11 bases line up with TRBD1. V lost 1 base, J lost 3 bases, and 4 bases stayed unmatched. This CDR3 region has 17 residues. CDR3 nucleotides: TGTGCCAGCAGTTTAGGGACAGGGGGCAGGGCTAATGAAAAACTGTTTTTT. Protein: CASSLGTGGRANEKLFF.

There are many counts of this clonotype. The gene calls are TRBV24-1 and TRBJ2-5; D unclear. Deletions cut 4 bases from V and 2 bases from J, with 7 bases between. This CDR3 has 13 amino acids. The germline V gene has CDR1 KGHDR and CDR2 SFDVKD. The CDR3 reads CATSDPDQETQYF. The CDR3 coding sequence is TGTGCCACCAGTGACCCGGATCAAGAGACCCAGTACTTC.

This clonotype was seen repeatedly, ten times or more. The genes are TRBV7-9 and TRBJ1-2; perhaps TRBD1 as D (6 bases). CDR3 size: 14 residues. CDR1 SEHNR and CDR2 FQNEAQ come from the germline V gene (reference sequence). Trimming stripped 4 bases from V and 5 bases from J, with 14 bases between. The CDR3 DNA sequence: TGTGCCAGCAGCTCCGCCGGGACAAGTTATGGCTACACCTTC. The encoded protein is CASSSAGTSYGYTF. The entire variable domain, with the rest obtained from reference TRBV7-9 and TRBJ1-2, is as follows: DTGVSQNPRHKITKRGQNVTFRCDPISEHNRLYWYRQTLGQGPEFLTYFQNEAQLEKSRLLSDRFSAERPKGSFSTLEIQRTEQGDSAMYLCASSSAGTSYGYTFGSGTRLTVV.

There are many counts of this clonotype. The rearrangement uses TRBV27 and TRBJ1-2, with 8 nucleotides matching TRBD1. J lost 7 bases, V lost 3 bases, and 10 bases had no gene match. CDR1 and CDR2 (germline): MNHEY, SMNVEV (reference sequence). The CDR3 has 15 residues. This chain's CDR3 is CASSFYPGQGSGYTF. The CDR3 DNA is TGTGCCAGCAGTTTCTACCCCGGACAGGGATCTGGCTACACCTTC.

At least ten counts were recorded for this clonotype. The V and J genes are TRBV28 and TRBJ1-5; D is ambiguous. This CDR3 region has 12 residues. Germline V lookup: CDR1 MDHEN, CDR2 SYDVKM. V was trimmed by 6 bases and J by 7 bases, leaving 10 bases between them. The CDR3 DNA sequence: TGTGCCAGCAGCCCCCCTGAACAGCCCCAGCATTTT. Translation gives CASSPPEQPQHF.

This clonotype was seen repeatedly, ten times or more. The genes are TRBV5-1 and TRBJ1-5; 7 bases map to TRBD1. The CDR3 extends over 15 amino acids. J lost 1 base, V lost 5 bases, and 6 bases had no gene match. CDR1 and CDR2 from the germline V gene are SGHRS and YFSETQ. The CDR3 is CASRHGTASNQPQHF. CDR3 bases: TGCGCCAGCAGGCATGGGACAGCGAGCAATCAGCCCCAGCATTTT.

At least ten counts were recorded for this clonotype. The chain employs TRBV13 and TRBJ2-1; 9 nucleotides line up with TRBD2. Germline assignment: CDR1 PRHDT and CDR2 FYEKMQ (reference sequence). After removal of 4 bases from V and 4 bases from J, the junction contained 8 bases not matched to a gene. CDR3 length equals 16 residues. The CDR3 here is CASSWEEREVYNEQFF. The CDR3, as DNA: TGTGCCAGCAGCTGGGAGGAGCGGGAGGTTTACAATGAGCAGTTCTTC.

This clonotype was counted at least ten times. The chain carries TRBV12-3 or TRBV12-4 and TRBJ1-1, with D unresolved. Trimming removed 0 bases at V and 4 bases at J, with 6 bases between. The CDR3 loop spans 13 amino acids. This CDR3 reads CASSLAKSTEAFF. CDR3 coding DNA: TGTGCCAGCAGTTTAGCGAAGAGCACTGAAGCTTTCTTT.

This clonotype was seen many times. The chain has TRBV6-5 and TRBJ2-2; 12 bases match TRBD2. The length of the CDR3 is 18 residues. The V segment lost 6 bases and the J segment 3 bases; nucleotides outside the gene matches: 11. Germline CDR1 MNHEY, CDR2 SVGAGI. The CDR3 sequence: CASSPRLAGESDTGELFF. CDR3 DNA sequence: TGTGCCAGCAGCCCCAGACTAGCGGGGGAATCGGACACCGGGGAGCTGTTTTTT.

Concerning this clonotype itself: The conserved phenylalanine or tryptophan is not found at the CDR3 terminus, so this likely reflects a read error. This chain uses TRBV29-1 with TRBJ1-2; 8 bases are a match to TRBD1. The germline gives CDR1 SQVTM, CDR2 ANQGSEA. The CDR3 is made up of 16 amino acids. The junction had 17 bases not matched to a gene; V was cut back by 5 bases and J by 6 bases. The CDR3 spells CSVSAPFGQGDDGYTL. CDR3 nucleotides: TGCAGCGTTTCTGCTCCCTTCGGACAGGGCGATGATGGCTACACCTTA.